Described below is a single T cell receptor (beta chain) sequence and its context. Its antigen is still unknown. The study ran its PCR with 60 Vbeta and 13 Jbeta primers. Using immunoSEQ multiplex PCR, the repertoire was profiled, and TCRdb retains in-frame clones only, with some absent. Of roughly 95,000 clones listed, over 60% were seen once; the top ten hold 5% to 5.5%. These data come from a study of cytomegalovirus exposure and HLA in healthy donors. Study-wide results and limits: In a later analysis, at a false discovery rate of 0.05, some 17,000 TCR beta sequences were associated with HLA alleles. A link between a missense DCLRE1C variant and TCR beta V- and J-gene trimming emerged from a later analysis.

Sequencing was done on a sample of PBMCs. The TCR comes from a man in his thirties or forties in good health and CMV-seropositive.

This CDR3 is CASSLAGSSYGYTF. The CDR3 DNA reads as TGTGCCAGCAGCTTAGCGGGCTCCAGCTATGGCTACACCTTC. The genes are TRBV7-2 and TRBJ1-2; the D is unclear. Deletions cut 0 bases from V and 4 bases from J, with 9 bases between. There are 14 residues in the CDR3. The V gene's germline CDR1 is SGHTA and CDR2 FQGNSA.